This TCR beta chain was captured in a study of metastatic and nonmetastatic thyroid tumors. V was pared by 7 bases and J by 10 bases, with 13 bases between. The CDR3 contains 11 residues. Patients had received no treatment of any kind before thyroid surgery. TCRdb reanalyzed the PCR reads via MiXCR. Altogether 4,000 to 4,500 clones are present, roughly a third being singletons, with the ten largest covering 27%. This chain connects TRBV12-3 or TRBV12-4 to TRBJ1-2; the D gene is possibly TRBD1 (6 bases). The sequence was obtained from a male donor with papillary thyroid cancer or a benign thyroid nodule (not recorded which). Some clones in this sample may be carry-over from other donors' samples. The sequenced sample consisted of adjacent normal tissue. The CDR3 here is CASIRQADYTF. The CDR3 nucleotides are TGTGCCAGCATCAGACAGGCGGACTACACCTTC.